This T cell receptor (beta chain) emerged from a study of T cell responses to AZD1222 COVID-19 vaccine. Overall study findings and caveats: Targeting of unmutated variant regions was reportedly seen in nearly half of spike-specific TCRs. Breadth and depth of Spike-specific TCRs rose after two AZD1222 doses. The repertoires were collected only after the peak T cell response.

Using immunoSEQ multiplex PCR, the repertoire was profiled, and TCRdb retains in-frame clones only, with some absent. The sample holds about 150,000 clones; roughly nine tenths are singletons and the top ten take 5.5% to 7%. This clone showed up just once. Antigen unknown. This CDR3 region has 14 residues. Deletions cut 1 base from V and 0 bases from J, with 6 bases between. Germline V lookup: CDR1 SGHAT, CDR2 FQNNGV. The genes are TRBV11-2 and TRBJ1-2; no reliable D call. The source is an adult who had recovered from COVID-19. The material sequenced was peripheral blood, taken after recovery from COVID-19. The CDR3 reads CASSLGIPNYGYTF. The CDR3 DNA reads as TGTGCCAGCAGCTTAGGCATCCCTAACTATGGCTACACCTTC.